The clone carrying this T cell receptor delta chain turned up a few times. The CDR3 extends over 19 amino acids. In germline, CDR1 is GEAIGNYY, CDR2 EKD. V shed 5 bases and J 0 bases; nucleotides not matched to a gene: 18. This record comes from a study of gamma-delta T cells after stem cell transplantation. TCRdb reanalyzed the RT-PCR reads using CATT. In the table there are some 1,300 delta-chain clones, approximately 39% of which are singletons. This sequence was found in a human donor. It is not recorded whose cells these are; they may come from a transplant donor. This table probably holds off-target reads from a library built for another chain. Sequencing input: gamma-delta T cells. V gene TRDV2 combines with J gene TRDJ1; 9 nucleotides align to TRDD2. In DNA form, the CDR3 reads TGTGCCTGTGTCGGCCTTCCTACCAGTACTGACCCGTACACCGATAAACTCATCTTT. Protein sequence: CACVGLPTSTDPYTDKLIF.